What follows are 24 T cell receptor beta chains derived from one specimen sequenced in a study of graft-versus-host responses after intestinal transplantation. These receptors' antigens are unknown. Measured with immunoSEQ multiplex PCR; TCRdb has only the in-frame clones, and not every one. The repertoire holds approximately 90,000 clones, with about nine tenths as singletons. Source: unstimulated CD4+ T cells sorted from spleen or lymph node cells, taken before transplant. The origin of the receptors is a human donor who was the organ donor for an intestinal transplant.

This clone was seen once. The rearrangement joins TRBV18 to TRBJ2-1, with TRBD2 identical over 14 bases. The CDR3 length is 12 residues. CDR1 and CDR2 (germline): KGHSH, LQKENI. Germline trimming cut 5 bases from V and 15 bases from J; bases unmatched to any gene: 3. CDR3 nucleotide sequence: TGTGCCAGCTCAGGGACTAGCGGGAGATGGTTCTTC. It encodes CASSGTSGRWFF. The full variable domain, in which reference TRBV18 and TRBJ2-1 provide the parts outside the CDR3, is NAGVMQNPRHLVRRRGQEARLRCSPMKGHSHVYWYRQLPEEGLKFMVYLQKENIIDESGMPKERFSAEFPKEGPSILRIQQVVRGDSAAYFCASSGTSGRWFFGPGTRLTVL.

V and J are TRBV6-1 and TRBJ1-1; D not resolved. Trimming pared 2 bases from V and 8 bases from J, leaving 15 bases between. From germline, CDR1 is MNHNS and CDR2 SASEGT. The CDR3 loop spans 14 amino acids. CDR3 sequence reads: CASSERGLHWEAFF. The DNA of the CDR3 is TGTGCCAGCAGTGAAAGAGGATTACACTGGGAAGCTTTCTTT.

V usage is TRBV28 and J usage is TRBJ1-4; no clear D. V was shortened by 9 bases and J by 5 bases, with 16 bases between the two germline ends. The length of the CDR3 is 14 residues. CDR1 MDHEN and CDR2 SYDVKM come from the germline V gene. CDR3 coding DNA: TGTGCCAGTAAGACCCCGAGCGAAAATGAAAAACTGTTTTTT. Its protein is CASKTPSENEKLFF.

V and J are TRBV18 and TRBJ1-4; D uncertain. The germline V and J ends were trimmed by 6 bases and 5 bases, with 10 bases remaining between them. CDR1 and CDR2 (germline): KGHSH, LQKENI. This CDR3 is built from 13 residues. The CDR3 nucleotides are TGTGCCAGCTCCCAGGAAACCAATGAAAAACTGTTTTTT. It is translated as CASSQETNEKLFF.

Here the CDR3 DNA reads TGTGCCAGTAGTATTGTACAGGAGGGTCAGCCCCAGCATTTT. Translation gives CASSIVQEGQPQHF. The chain employs TRBV19 and TRBJ1-5, with a weak D call TRBD1 (5 bases). This CDR3 region has 14 residues. Trimming took 3 bases from V and 6 from J, leaving 12 bases between them. Germline loops: CDR1 LNHDA, CDR2 SQIVND (reference sequence).

This chain links TRBV5-6 with TRBJ1-2; maybe TRBD1 (5 bases). Trimming took off 0 bases at V and 3 bases at J, with 18 bases between the two ends. Germline V CDR1 and CDR2: SGHDT, YYEEEE. This CDR3 contains 17 residues. The CDR3, as DNA: TGTGCCAGCAGCTTGGGGGGCCTTGGATCGGGGGACTATGGCTACACCTTC. Its protein is CASSLGGLGSGDYGYTF. The whole variable domain, filled in from reference TRBV5-6 and TRBJ1-2, reads DAGVTQSPTHLIKTRGQQVTLRCSPKSGHDTVSWYQQALGQGPQFIFQYYEEEERQRGNFPDRFSGHQFPNYSSELNVNALLLGDSALYLCASSLGGLGSGDYGYTFGSGTRLTVV.

The rearrangement uses TRBV14 and TRBJ1-1; 8 bases agree with TRBD1. The V segment lost 2 bases and the J segment 3 bases; nucleotides outside the gene matches: 8. The CDR3 sequence is 16 residues long. CDR1 and CDR2 from the germline V gene are SGHDN and FVKESK. The CDR3 region has the DNA TGTGCCAGCAGCCAAATAGTCCCAGGGGGCTACACTGAAGCTTTCTTT. Translation: CASSQIVPGGYTEAFF.

J is TRBJ2-6 and V is TRBV10-3, with 11 bases identical to TRBD2. The CDR3 runs to 17 residues. J was trimmed by 0 bases and V by 6 bases; bases with no gene match: 4. Germline lookup yields CDR1 ENHRY and CDR2 SYGVKD. CDR3: CAIRGLAVASGANVLTF. The CDR3 DNA follows: TGTGCCATCAGGGGACTAGCGGTCGCCTCTGGGGCCAACGTCCTGACTTTC.

The gene calls are TRBV2 and TRBJ2-3; D possibly corresponds to TRBD2 (6 bases). CDR1 is SNHLY and CDR2 is FYNNEI in the germline V gene. V gave up 1 base and J gave up 4 bases, with 12 bases separating them. The CDR3 extends over 15 amino acids. Here the CDR3 DNA reads TGTGCCAGCAGTGAAGGACTAGTAAGCTCAGATACGCAGTATTTT. Translated, it gives CASSEGLVSSDTQYF.

V is TRBV5-1 and J is TRBJ2-7, with 8 bases matching TRBD1. This CDR3 region has 15 residues. Germline V gene sequence: CDR1 SGHRS, CDR2 YFSETQ. V was clipped by 3 bases and J by 9 bases; unmatched bases: 14. The CDR3 nucleotides read TGCGCCAGCAGCTGGGGATCAGGGGGCTCTATTAGGCAGTACTTC. This encodes CASSWGSGGSIRQYF.

The chain employs TRBV27 and TRBJ2-1; 10 bases are shared with TRBD2. After removal of 3 bases from V and 3 bases from J, the junction contained 20 bases not matched to a gene. Germline lookup yields CDR1 MNHEY and CDR2 SMNVEV (reference sequence). CDR3 length equals 21 residues. As DNA, the CDR3 is TGTGCCAGCAGTTTTTCCGATATGGGGCTAGCGGGAGAGTCTAACTACAATGAGCAGTTCTTC. It encodes CASSFSDMGLAGESNYNEQFF.

This sequence joins TRBV28 and TRBJ1-4, with D perhaps matching TRBD1 (5 bases). The CDR3 is 15 amino acids. Germline V CDR1 and CDR2: MDHEN, SYDVKM. V lost 3 bases and J 3 bases, leaving 11 bases between the germline ends. This CDR3 is CASSFPGLPNEKLFF. The DNA of the CDR3 is TGTGCCAGCAGTTTCCCGGGACTGCCTAATGAAAAACTGTTTTTT. The full variable domain, in which reference TRBV28 and TRBJ1-4 provide the parts outside the CDR3, is DVKVTQSSRYLVKRTGEKVFLECVQDMDHENMFWYRQDPGLGLRLIYFSYDVKMKEKGDIPEGYSVSREKKERFSLILESASTNQTSMYLCASSFPGLPNEKLFFGSGTQLSVL.

This clone was picked up one time. The CDR3 coding sequence is TGTGCCAGCAGTCCCCAGAGGTTGGGGACCCAGTACTTC. This sequence encodes CASSPQRLGTQYF. The chain recombines TRBV6-5 with TRBJ2-5; D uncertain. Trimming shortened V by 5 bases and J by 7 bases, and 14 bases separated the two germline ends. Germline loops: CDR1 MNHEY, CDR2 SVGAGI. The CDR3 is 13 residues long.

The chain uses TRBV19 and TRBJ2-1; D uncertain. Germline assignment: CDR1 LNHDA and CDR2 SQIVND (reference sequence). V was cut by 2 bases and J by 5 bases, with 13 bases left in between. The CDR3 runs to 15 residues. The chain's CDR3 is CASSILYLRNNEQFF. In nucleotides, the CDR3 is TGTGCCAGTAGTATACTGTACCTGAGAAACAATGAGCAGTTCTTC.

The chain recombines TRBV7-2 with TRBJ2-7, with D possibly being TRBD2 (6 bases). There are 15 residues in the CDR3. V lost 3 bases and J 3 bases, leaving 15 bases between the germline ends. Germline V gene lookup returns CDR1 SGHTA and CDR2 FQGNSA. As DNA, the CDR3 is TGTGCCAGCAGCTTCGGGGGTGGTGTAGGCTACGAGCAGTACTTC. Its protein product is CASSFGGGVGYEQYF.

This clone appeared once. The genes are TRBV7-9 and TRBJ2-7; D uncertain. The CDR3 runs 14 residues. Germline values: CDR1 SEHNR, CDR2 FQNEAQ (reference sequence). Between the trimmed V and J ends, which lost 0 bases and 6 bases, there was a span of 12 bases. This CDR3 is CASSLARLPGEQYF. The CDR3 DNA is TGTGCCAGCAGCTTAGCGCGGCTCCCGGGCGAGCAGTACTTC.

The gene calls are TRBV19 and TRBJ2-7; 7 bases are a match to TRBD1. Germline V gene sequence: CDR1 LNHDA, CDR2 SQIVND (reference sequence). The CDR3 is made up of 16 amino acids. Trimming at V came to 5 bases and at J to 3 bases, leaving 13 bases not matched to a gene. Here the CDR3 reads CASSSRGQGSFYEQYF. The CDR3 DNA reads TGTGCCAGTAGTTCAAGGGGGCAGGGATCTTTCTACGAGCAGTACTTC. Full variable domain (remainder filled in from reference TRBV19 and TRBJ2-7): DGGITQSPKYLFRKEGQNVTLSCEQNLNHDAMYWYRQDPGQGLRLIYYSQIVNDFQKGDIAEGYSVSREKKESFPLTVTSAQKNPTAFYLCASSSRGQGSFYEQYFGPGTRLTVT.

The V gene is TRBV11-1, the J gene TRBJ2-3, with 7 bases lining up with TRBD2. CDR1 is SGHAT and CDR2 is FQDESV in the germline V gene (reference sequence). The ends lost 7 bases at V and 5 bases at J; junction bases unmatched: 18. CDR3 length equals 17 residues. CDR3 sequence reads: CASTRPGTTKGRDTQYF. As DNA, the CDR3 is TGTGCCAGCACCCGTCCGGGGACTACCAAGGGGAGAGATACGCAGTATTTT.

V gene TRBV19 combines with J gene TRBJ2-7, with D unresolved. Trimming pared 3 bases from V and 7 bases from J, leaving 7 bases between. From germline, CDR1 is LNHDA and CDR2 SQIVND (reference sequence). The CDR3 loop spans 11 amino acids. DNA for the CDR3: TGTGCCAGTAGTATCGGTCGGGAGCAGTACTTC. Its protein product is CASSIGREQYF.

This sequence joins TRBV18 and TRBJ2-2; 10 nucleotides align to TRBD1. After removal of 3 bases from V and 4 bases from J, the junction contained 2 bases not matched to a gene. CDR3 length equals 15 residues. CDR1 is KGHSH, CDR2 LQKENI, per germline. CDR3 amino acids: CASSPRQGATGELFF. The CDR3 DNA is TGTGCCAGCTCACCCCGACAGGGGGCCACCGGGGAGCTGTTTTTT.

V usage is TRBV25-1 and J usage is TRBJ2-6; no clear D. Germline CDR1 reads MGHDK; CDR2 reads SYGVNS. CDR3 size: 16 residues. V was pared by 4 bases and J by 0 bases, with 10 bases between. CDR3 loop: CASSAEQSSGANVLTF. The CDR3 DNA reads as TGTGCCAGCAGTGCGGAACAGAGCTCTGGGGCCAACGTCCTGACTTTC.

This clone was counted only a few times. The gene calls are TRBV30 and TRBJ2-2; maybe TRBD2 (5 bases). The V and J ends lost 0 bases and 6 bases respectively, with 8 bases between them. This CDR3 has 13 residues. Germline V gives CDR1 GTSNPN, CDR2 SVGIG (reference sequence). The CDR3 reads CAWSVGAAGELFF. The CDR3 DNA is TGTGCCTGGAGTGTGGGAGCGGCCGGGGAGCTGTTTTTT.

This clone is a singleton in its sample. CDR3: CSARKLAGSGELFF. CDR3 DNA: TGCAGCGCGAGGAAACTAGCGGGGTCTGGGGAGCTGTTTTTT. V and J are TRBV29-1 and TRBJ2-2; 10 bases are shared with TRBD2. The junction had 10 bases not matched to a gene; V was cut back by 7 bases and J by 8 bases. The germline V gene has CDR1 SQVTM and CDR2 ANQGSEA. CDR3 size: 14 residues.

This clone came up a few times. The chain has TRBV5-5 and TRBJ1-2, with D perhaps matching TRBD1 (6 bases). CDR1 and CDR2 from the germline V gene are SGHKS and YYEKEE (reference sequence). V shed 6 bases and J shed 3 bases, with 15 bases lying between them. The CDR3 extends over 14 amino acids. This CDR3 reads CASTVGASYYGYTF. Written as DNA, the CDR3 is TGTGCCAGCACCGTGGGGGCCAGCTACTATGGCTACACCTTC.